Listed below are T cell receptor beta chains from one sample, sequenced in a study of blood T cell repertoires in COVID-19. Sequenced by immunoSEQ multiplex PCR; TCRdb stores in-frame clones only, minus some. This table has about 240,000 clones, roughly nine tenths appearing once. The sample taken for sequencing was peripheral blood. Receptors were obtained from a woman between 45 and 60 years old with COVID-19, enrolled during active disease. CDR3s include the opening cysteine and the closing phenylalanine or tryptophan. A D gene is named only where the DNA matches it firmly. Expanded clones get a size class; other rows say once, few or many, or leave the size out.

size	D	V	J	CDR3	DNA
few	-	TRBV27	TRBJ1-5	CASSEETNRDQHF	TGTGCCAGCAGCGAGGAAACAAACCGGGACCAGCATTTT
-	-	TRBV7-2	TRBJ1-6	CASSPTGSPLHF	TGTGCCAGCAGTCCGACTGGTTCACCCCTCCACTTT
-	TRBD1	TRBV7-2	TRBJ2-7	CASSSPGQGAYEQYF	TGTGCCAGCAGCTCTCCGGGACAGGGGGCCTACGAGCAGTACTTC
-	-	TRBV27	TRBJ1-6	CASRRGTVYNSPLHF	TGTGCCAGCAGGCGGGGCACAGTCTATAATTCACCCCTCCACTTT
-	TRBD1	TRBV7-6	TRBJ2-3	CASSWTGGETDTQYF	TGTGCCAGCAGCTGGACAGGGGGCGAGACAGATACGCAGTATTTT
-	TRBD1	TRBV4-3	TRBJ2-7	CASSQGTGPYGYEQYF	TGCGCCAGCAGCCAAGGGACAGGGCCGTACGGCTACGAGCAGTACTTC
-	TRBD1	TRBV6-2/TRBV6-3	TRBJ1-1	CASSYPGTGNTEAFF	TGTGCCAGCAGTTACCCCGGGACAGGGAATACTGAAGCTTTCTTT
-	-	TRBV5-1	TRBJ1-2	CASSLTGPGYGYTF	TGCGCCAGCAGCTTGACAGGGCCGGGGTATGGCTACACCTTC
-	TRBD1	TRBV30	TRBJ1-2	CAWRGGQGSGYGYTF	TGTGCCTGGAGAGGGGGACAGGGATCGGGGTATGGCTACACCTTC
-	TRBD1	TRBV27	TRBJ1-1	CASSSDRFRTIDDTEAFF	TGTGCCAGCAGTTCGGACAGGTTCCGCACCATTGACGACACTGAAGCTTTCTTT
-	TRBD2	TRBV2	TRBJ2-4	CASSGVVGLGGDIQYF	TGTGCCAGCAGTGGCGTAGTAGGACTAGGCGGGGACATTCAGTACTTC
-	TRBD1	TRBV5-1	TRBJ2-3	CASSSPQGVTDTQYF	TGCGCCAGCAGCTCCCCCCAGGGGGTGACAGATACGCAGTATTTT
few	TRBD1	TRBV11-2	TRBJ1-1	CASSSTGTEYTEAFF	TGTGCCAGCAGCTCGACCGGGACAGAGTACACTGAAGCTTTCTTT
-	TRBD2	TRBV6-2/TRBV6-3	TRBJ2-7	CASSYSYRTSGDPYEQYF	TGTGCCAGCAGTTACTCTTACCGGACTAGCGGGGACCCCTACGAGCAGTACTTC
few	-	TRBV19	TRBJ2-3	CASSITGGGADTQYF	TGTGCCAGTAGTATCACAGGGGGGGGTGCAGATACGCAGTATTTT
-	-	TRBV29-1	TRBJ2-1	CSVDDRNEQFF	TGCAGCGTCGATGACAGGAATGAGCAGTTCTTC
-	-	TRBV7-8	TRBJ2-5	CASSADRGETQYF	TGTGCCAGCAGCGCCGATCGCGGAGAGACCCAGTACTTC
-	-	TRBV2	TRBJ1-6	CASTGAIYNSPLHF	TGTGCCAGCACTGGGGCGATCTATAATTCACCCCTCCACTTT
-	-	TRBV6-5	TRBJ1-5	CASSQRSRDQPQHF	TGTGCCAGCAGTCAAAGATCCAGGGATCAGCCCCAGCATTTT
-	-	TRBV6-2/TRBV6-3	TRBJ1-1	CASSPRGRGTEAFF	TGTGCCAGCAGCCCCCGAGGGAGAGGTACTGAAGCTTTCTTT
-	-	TRBV5-4	TRBJ1-1	CASSLGLNTEAFF	TGTGCCAGCAGCTTGGGTCTAAACACTGAAGCTTTCTTT
-	TRBD1	TRBV6-5	TRBJ1-4	CASSSFGTGSEKLFF	TGTGCCAGCAGTTCCTTCGGGACAGGGAGTGAAAAACTGTTTTTT
-	-	TRBV3-1/TRBV3-2	TRBJ2-3	CASSQGGRGADTQYF	TGTGCCAGCAGCCAAGGTGGGCGGGGTGCAGATACGCAGTATTTT
-	-	TRBV5-6	TRBJ1-5	CASSPDGDISPQHF	TGTGCCAGCAGCCCGGACGGGGATATCAGCCCCCAGCATTTT
once	-	TRBV5-1	TRBJ1-1	CASSPWEGLNTEAFF	TGCGCCAGCAGCCCTTGGGAGGGGCTGAACACTGAAGCTTTCTTT
-	TRBD1	TRBV7-8	TRBJ1-1	CASSPGQGIEAFF	TGTGCCAGCAGCCCGGGACAGGGTATAGAAGCTTTCTTT
-	TRBD1	TRBV28	TRBJ2-7	CASRMTGTLEEQYF	TGTGCCAGCAGGATGACAGGGACCCTTGAGGAGCAGTACTTC
-	-	TRBV6-6	TRBJ1-3	CASRPTRDMSGNTIYF	TGTGCCAGCAGGCCGACCAGGGACATGTCTGGAAACACCATATATTTT
-	-	TRBV28	TRBJ2-3	CASSGERVQYF	TGTGCCAGCTCAGGGGAGAGGGTGCAGTATTTT
-	TRBD1	TRBV28	TRBJ1-5	CASSSTGAGSNQPQHF	TGTGCCAGCAGTTCCACAGGGGCTGGCAGCAATCAGCCCCAGCATTTT
-	TRBD2	TRBV14	TRBJ2-2	CASSQVLAGGRTGELFF	TGTGCCAGCAGCCAAGTTCTAGCGGGGGGACGGACCGGGGAGCTGTTTTTT
-	TRBD1	TRBV24-1	TRBJ2-3	CATRTGGGTDTQYF	TGTGCCACCCGGACAGGGGGAGGGACAGATACGCAGTATTTT
few	-	TRBV10-3	TRBJ1-1	CATREHFPPAFF	TGTGCCACCAGGGAGCACTTCCCCCCCGCTTTCTTT
once	TRBD1	TRBV19	TRBJ1-2	CASSRGTGIGGYGYTF	TGTGCCAGTAGTAGGGGGACAGGGATTGGAGGCTATGGCTACACCTTC
-	TRBD1	TRBV29-1	TRBJ1-2	CSVGGQYYGYTF	TGCAGCGTTGGGGGACAGTACTATGGCTACACCTTC
-	TRBD1	TRBV11-2	TRBJ1-2	CASSLGQGRSYGYTF	TGTGCCAGCAGCCTTGGACAGGGAAGGAGCTATGGCTACACCTTC
-	-	TRBV19	TRBJ1-2	CASSGRIARYTF	TGTGCCAGCAGCGGGAGAATTGCTCGCTACACCTTC
-	-	TRBV9	TRBJ1-2	CASSVALTYGYTF	TGTGCCAGCAGCGTAGCTCTAACCTATGGCTACACCTTC
-	-	TRBV2	TRBJ1-2	CASLGGRANSYGYTF	TGTGCCAGCTTAGGCGGGAGGGCGAACTCCTATGGCTACACCTTC
-	TRBD1	TRBV11-2	TRBJ1-1	CASSLLGRGPVGTEAFF	TGTGCCAGCAGCTTATTGGGCAGGGGGCCGGTGGGCACTGAAGCTTTCTTT
-	-	TRBV7-2	TRBJ2-4	CASSLAGSNIQYF	TGTGCCAGCAGCTTGGCAGGGTCGAACATTCAGTACTTC
-	TRBD1	TRBV5-1	TRBJ2-3	CASSYTVTGGSDTQYF	TGCGCCAGCAGCTATACGGTGACAGGGGGCTCAGATACGCAGTATTTT
-	-	TRBV28	TRBJ1-1	CASSFRSGHPVNTEAFF	TGTGCCAGCAGTTTTAGGTCCGGACACCCTGTGAACACTGAAGCTTTCTTT
-	-	TRBV5-1	TRBJ1-2	CASSLQGNYGYTF	TGCGCCAGCAGCCTCCAGGGTAACTATGGCTACACCTTC
few	-	TRBV18	TRBJ1-5	CASSPGRGNQPQHF	TGTGCCAGCTCACCAGGGAGAGGCAATCAGCCCCAGCATTTT
-	TRBD2	TRBV3-1/TRBV3-2	TRBJ2-3	CASSPNGGATTDTQYF	TGTGCCAGCAGCCCGAACGGGGGGGCCACAACAGATACGCAGTATTTT
-	TRBD2	TRBV3-1/TRBV3-2	TRBJ2-1	CASSQERGGGNEQFF	TGTGCCAGCAGCCAAGAGCGGGGGGGCGGCAATGAGCAGTTCTTC
-	-	TRBV5-1	TRBJ1-4	CASRLVPNEKLFF	TGCGCCAGCAGACTGGTCCCCAATGAAAAACTGTTTTTT
-	-	TRBV2	TRBJ1-2	CASRAATGTRQTDYGYTF	TGTGCCAGCAGAGCGGCGACCGGGACAAGGCAGACAGACTATGGCTACACCTTC
few	TRBD1	TRBV18	TRBJ1-4	CASSPTGGMTNEKLFF	TGTGCCAGCTCACCGACAGGGGGAATGACTAATGAAAAACTGTTTTTT
-	-	TRBV29-1	TRBJ2-4	CSVGGHLNIQYF	TGCAGCGTTGGGGGACATCTAAACATTCAGTACTTC
-	TRBD1	TRBV14	TRBJ1-4	CASSPGQGRYNEKLFF	TGTGCCAGCAGCCCCGGACAGGGACGGTATAATGAAAAACTGTTTTTT
once	TRBD1	TRBV4-3	TRBJ2-1	CASSPDVAGQGYNEQFF	TGCGCCAGCAGCCCCGATGTGGCGGGACAGGGTTACAATGAGCAGTTCTTC
-	TRBD1	TRBV7-2	TRBJ1-2	CASSLVTGKGYTF	TGTGCCAGCAGCTTAGTGACAGGGAAGGGCTACACCTTC